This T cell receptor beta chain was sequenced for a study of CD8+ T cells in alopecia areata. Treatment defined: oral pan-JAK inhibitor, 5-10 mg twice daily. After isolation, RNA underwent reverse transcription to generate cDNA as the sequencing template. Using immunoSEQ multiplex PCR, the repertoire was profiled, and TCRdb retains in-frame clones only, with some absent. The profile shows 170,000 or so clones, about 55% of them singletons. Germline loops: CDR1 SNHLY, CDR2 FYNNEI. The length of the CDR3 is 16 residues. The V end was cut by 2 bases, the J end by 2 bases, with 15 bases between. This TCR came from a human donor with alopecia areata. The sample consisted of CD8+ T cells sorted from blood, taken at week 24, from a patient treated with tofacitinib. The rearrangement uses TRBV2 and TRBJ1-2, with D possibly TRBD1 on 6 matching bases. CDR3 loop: CASSESMGGFNYGYTF. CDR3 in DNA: TGTGCCAGCAGTGAATCAATGGGGGGCTTCAACTATGGCTACACCTTC.